This TCR beta chain was sequenced during a study of T cells in Graves' hyperthyroidism and ophthalmopathy. On the study more broadly: Peripheral blood samples were taken at initial diagnosis, prior to any treatment.

Study-wide findings and caveats: Ophthalmopathy was separated from stable hyperthyroidism by a 13 V-J model.

Germline V CDR1 and CDR2: SGHDN, FVKESK. The CDR3 contains 13 residues. Trimming stripped 2 bases from V and 9 bases from J, with 11 bases between. Clinical Activity Scores of at least 3, NOSPECS grades of at least 4 and durations under 3 months characterized ophthalmopathy patients. Fresh peripheral blood, 8 to 10 ml, was the source of the PBMCs. TCR beta CDR3 regions were amplified from RNA. The HTBI primer set drove a first-round RT-PCR of the TCR CDR3. TCRdb reprocessed the multiplex PCR reads via MiXCR and lists one record per CDR3 protein. This table holds about 380,000 distinct CDR3 sequences, under 20% found once. About this clonotype itself: The antigen is undetermined.

The TCR comes from a man aged 18-30 years with Graves' ophthalmopathy. Sequencing input: blood. The J gene is TRBJ2-1, the V gene TRBV14; maybe TRBD2 (5 bases). The CDR3 nucleotides read TGTGCCAGCAGCCAATCTCTAGCCGGTGAGCAGTTCTTC. Amino acids: CASSQSLAGEQFF.